A selection of T cell receptor beta chains follows, all from one sample in a study of blood T cell repertoires in COVID-19. Libraries were prepared by immunoSEQ multiplex PCR; TCRdb keeps only in-frame clonotypes and omits some of them. Of roughly 290,000 clones listed, about 90% are singletons. What was sequenced was peripheral blood. The receptors originated from a woman aged 50 to 60 who had recovered from COVID-19. Each CDR3 is given with its conserved first and last residue. The order of the fields is V gene, J gene, D gene, clone size, CDR3 DNA, CDR3 protein. D genes are given only for firm matches. Size is stated for part of the rows, as once, few or many counts, or as a class when the clone is expanded.

>TRBV25-1|TRBJ1-2|NA|once
TGTGCCAGCAGTGGCCGCAACTGGGAGTATGGCTACACCTTC
CASSGRNWEYGYTF
>TRBV30|TRBJ2-5|TRBD1|few
TGTGCCTGGAAGCGACAGGGGGCGTCCGAAGAGACCCAGTACTTC
CAWKRQGASEETQYF
>TRBV27|TRBJ1-5|NA|NA
TGTGCCAGCAGACCCCACAAGAATAGCAATCAGCCCCAGCATTTT
CASRPHKNSNQPQHF
>TRBV7-2|TRBJ2-1|TRBD2|few
TGTGCCAGCAGCTTTCTAGCGGGGGGCAAGAGGAGTGAGCAGTTCTTC
CASSFLAGGKRSEQFF
>TRBV30|TRBJ1-3|NA|NA
TGTGCCTGGAGTGTCGGGGCTGGAAACACCATATATTTT
CAWSVGAGNTIYF
>TRBV11-3|TRBJ2-2|TRBD1|NA
TGTGCCAGCAGCCGGGACAGGGAATCCGGGGAGCTGTTTTTT
CASSRDRESGELFF
>TRBV7-2|TRBJ2-1|NA|few
TGTGCCAGCAGCTTAAATTCAGGGGATGAGCAGTTCTTC
CASSLNSGDEQFF
>TRBV6-2/TRBV6-3|TRBJ2-2|TRBD2|many
TGTGCCAGTATCCCTAGCGGGAGAACCGGGGAGCTGTTTTTT
CASIPSGRTGELFF
>TRBV27|TRBJ2-7|TRBD2|NA
TGTGCCAGCAGGGCCCAGGGCGGCTTTACGGGAGGCGAGCAGTACTTC
CASRAQGGFTGGEQYF
>TRBV18|TRBJ2-3|TRBD2|NA
TGTGCCAGCTCACCACTCACTAGCGGCACAGATACGCAGTATTTT
CASSPLTSGTDTQYF
>TRBV7-2|TRBJ2-1|NA|NA
TGTGCCAGCAGCCCTAGGCGGGGCGGGACCAATGAGCAGTTCTTC
CASSPRRGGTNEQFF
>TRBV7-9|TRBJ1-3|NA|NA
TGTGCCAGCAGCTTAGAAGGGGGAAGAGACTCTGGAAACACCATATATTTT
CASSLEGGRDSGNTIYF
>TRBV4-2|TRBJ2-2|TRBD2|once
TGTGCCAGCTCATATCTCCTGGAAGCGGGAGACATCACCGGGGAGCTGTTTTTT
CASSYLLEAGDITGELFF
>TRBV20-1|TRBJ1-5|NA|once
TGCAGTGCTAGTGCCCAGGGAACATATCAGCCCCAGCATTTT
CSASAQGTYQPQHF
>TRBV7-2|TRBJ2-2|TRBD2|NA
TGTGCCAGCAGCTTAGTACTAGCGTTGAACACCGGGGAGCTGTTTTTT
CASSLVLALNTGELFF
>TRBV7-2|TRBJ2-1|TRBD2|NA
TGTGCCAGCACACCTAGGATACTAGCGGGATTTCACCATGAGCAGTTCTTC
CASTPRILAGFHHEQFF
>TRBV5-1|TRBJ2-5|TRBD1|NA
TGCGCCAGCAGCCTCACAGGGGTCGGACAAGAGACCCAGTACTTC
CASSLTGVGQETQYF
>TRBV5-1|TRBJ1-4|NA|NA
TGCGCCAGCAGCTTGGTCCCCCAGGGCGGTGAAAAACTGTTTTTT
CASSLVPQGGEKLFF
>TRBV7-2|TRBJ2-4|TRBD2|once
TGTGCCAGCAGTACTAGACTAGCGGAGCAAAACATTCAGTACTTC
CASSTRLAEQNIQYF
>TRBV6-2/TRBV6-3|TRBJ1-5|NA|NA
TGTGCCAGCAGTCTGACAGGTATGCAGCCCCAGCATTTT
CASSLTGMQPQHF
>TRBV18|TRBJ2-7|NA|NA
TGTGCCAGCTCACCAACAGGCGCTTGGTACGAGCAGTACTTC
CASSPTGAWYEQYF
>TRBV19|TRBJ2-7|TRBD1|NA
TGTGCCAGTAGCGAAAACAGGGGGCTAACCTACGAGCAGTACTTC
CASSENRGLTYEQYF
>TRBV7-8|TRBJ2-5|NA|few
TGTGCCAGCAGCTTCGGAGAGACCCAGTACTTC
CASSFGETQYF
>TRBV7-9|TRBJ2-5|NA|once
TGTGCCAGCAGCTTATTGGCTTGGTACCAAGAGACCCAGTACTTC
CASSLLAWYQETQYF
>TRBV6-2/TRBV6-3|TRBJ2-1|NA|NA
TGTGCCAGCAGTTACACGGGCGGGAAGGGGTACAATGAGCAGTTCTTC
CASSYTGGKGYNEQFF
>TRBV28|TRBJ1-5|NA|NA
TGTGCCAGCAGCCTAGCGTCGGGGAGGGTCGGTAGCAATCAGCCCCAGCATTTT
CASSLASGRVGSNQPQHF
>TRBV29-1|TRBJ1-5|NA|NA
TGCAGCGTTGTGGTTGGGGGCGTGGGGAATCAGCCCCAGCATTTT
CSVVVGGVGNQPQHF
>TRBV7-2|TRBJ1-1|TRBD1|many
TGTGCCAGCAGCGCCGGGACAGTATATGAAGCTTTCTTT
CASSAGTVYEAFF
>TRBV19|TRBJ2-1|TRBD2|NA
TGTGCCAGTAGTTCCCCAGGACTAGCGGTGGGCGGGCAGTTCTTC
CASSSPGLAVGGQFF
>TRBV7-3|TRBJ2-3|NA|NA
TGTGCCAGCAGCTTATCACACCTCACAGATACGCAGTATTTT
CASSLSHLTDTQYF
>TRBV6-4|TRBJ2-7|TRBD1|NA
TGTGCCAGCAAAGGACAGGGGGAGGGAGAGCAGTACTTC
CASKGQGEGEQYF
>TRBV7-9|TRBJ1-1|TRBD1|NA
TGTGCCAGCAGCGACGGACAGGCTAGAGAGGCTTTCTTT
CASSDGQAREAFF
>TRBV28|TRBJ1-1|NA|NA
TGTGCCAGCAGTTCCGGGATGAACACTGAAGCTTTCTTT
CASSSGMNTEAFF
>TRBV7-9|TRBJ2-5|TRBD1|NA
TGTGCCAGCAACGATCCGGGACAGATGGAGACCCAGTACTTC
CASNDPGQMETQYF
>TRBV11-2|TRBJ2-5|NA|NA
TGTGCCAGCAGCTTAAACAGGGCGGGCGAGACCCAGTACTTC
CASSLNRAGETQYF